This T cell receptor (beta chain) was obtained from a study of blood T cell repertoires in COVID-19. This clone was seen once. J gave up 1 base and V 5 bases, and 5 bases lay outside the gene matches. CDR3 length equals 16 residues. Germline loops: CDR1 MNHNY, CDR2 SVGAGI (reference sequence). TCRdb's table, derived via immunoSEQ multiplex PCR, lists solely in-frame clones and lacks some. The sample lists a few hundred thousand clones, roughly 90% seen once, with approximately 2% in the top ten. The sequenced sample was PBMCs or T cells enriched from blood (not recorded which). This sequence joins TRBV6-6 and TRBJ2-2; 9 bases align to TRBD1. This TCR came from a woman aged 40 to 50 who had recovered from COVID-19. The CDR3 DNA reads TGTGCCAGCAGTCAGACGGGACAGGGGAACACCGGGGAGCTGTTTTTT. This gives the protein CASSQTGQGNTGELFF.